The clone carrying this T cell receptor beta chain has at least ten counts. Its specificity is not known. This entry belongs to a study of human T cells and chemical hapten exposure. For the study at large: Variability of per-sample TCR yields stemmed mainly from small differences in pooled library volume. Study-level results: TCRs above 1 in 1000 frequency stayed constant with DPC sensitization.

Trimming took 2 bases from V and 1 from J, leaving 12 bases between them. The CDR3 is made up of 15 amino acids. Germline V lookup: CDR1 SGHRS, CDR2 YFSETQ. Total RNA extraction was carried out from unfractionated whole blood. The study's library attached unique molecular identifiers to single cDNA molecules. In the authors' workflow: Between about 23,224 and 700,000 TCRs appeared in each sample, and the median stood at roughly 100,000. TCRdb reprocessed the 5' RACE reads with MiXCR, giving one entry per CDR3 protein. These V and J calls rely on TCRdb rather than the paper's analysis. The table lists about 140,000 distinct CDR3 sequences, roughly 4% of them singletons.

The chain joins TRBV5-1 to TRBJ1-1; D unclear. The TCR originated in a female donor in good health. CDR3 region: CASSFPNPANTEAFF. CDR3 sequence (DNA): TGCGCCAGCAGCTTTCCTAACCCGGCGAACACTGAAGCTTTCTTT.